Below are 3 T cell receptor beta chains sequenced from a single sample in a study of blood T cell repertoires in COVID-19. Sequencing used immunoSEQ multiplex PCR; TCRdb keeps in-frame clones, though not all of them. The table has about 360,000 clones, approximately 86% seen once; the top ten hold just over 7%. Specimen: peripheral blood. Receptors were obtained from a woman aged 55-69 years with COVID-19, enrolled during active disease.

The rearrangement uses TRBV11-2 and TRBJ2-7, with D possibly being TRBD1 (6 bases). Germline loops: CDR1 SGHAT, CDR2 FQNNGV. V was shortened by 5 bases and J by 5 bases, with 13 bases between the two germline ends. CDR3 length: 13 amino acids. DNA for the CDR3: TGTGCCAGCAGCCTAACTACAGGGAACGAGCAGTACTTC. Amino acid sequence: CASSLTTGNEQYF.

V and J are TRBV5-1 and TRBJ1-1; maybe TRBD1 (6 bases). The V gene lost 2 bases and the J gene lost 9 bases, with 17 bases spanning the gap. Germline V gene lookup returns CDR1 SGHRS and CDR2 YFSETQ. The CDR3 totals 14 residues. CDR3 sequence (DNA): TGCGCCAGCAGCTTCCTCGGGGGGCACAATCAAGCTTTCTTT. It is translated as CASSFLGGHNQAFF.

This chain uses TRBV11-3 with TRBJ2-2, with 7 bases that match TRBD2. Looked up from germline, CDR1 is SGHNT and CDR2 is YENEEA. This CDR3 is built from 15 residues. The V gene end was trimmed by 4 bases and the J gene end by 5 bases; junction bases not matched to a gene: 7. CDR3 coding DNA: TGTGCCAGCAGCTCAAGCGGGACCCTGACCGGGGAGCTGTTTTTT. This gives the protein CASSSSGTLTGELFF.